The rows below give T cell receptor beta chains drawn from one sample of a study of spatial heterogeneity in lung cancer. TCRdb ran MiXCR on the 5' RACE reads and lists one entry per CDR3 protein. The data hold about 3,000 distinct CDR3 sequences, with 15% to 20% observed a single time. This sample comprised lung tumor tissue, obtained at surgery. All receptors derive from a male donor with early-stage non-small cell lung cancer. Both conserved end residues are part of each CDR3. D genes are given only for firm matches. Expanded clones get a size class; other rows say once, few or many, or leave the size out.

V gene: TRBV28
clone size: .
CDR3 length: 11
D gene: .
J gene: TRBJ2-4
CDR3 protein: CAAGAKNIQYF
CDR3 DNA: TGTGCTGCGGGAGCCAAAAACATTCAGTACTTC

V gene: TRBV2
clone size: .
CDR3 length: 15
D gene: .
J gene: TRBJ1-1
CDR3 protein: CASKVPDSLNTEAFF
CDR3 DNA: TGTGCCAGCAAGGTACCGGACAGCTTGAACACTGAAGCTTTCTTT

V gene: TRBV28
clone size: .
CDR3 length: 12
D gene: .
J gene: TRBJ1-6
CDR3 protein: CASTNPRGPLHF
CDR3 DNA: TGTGCCAGCACCAATCCACGGGGACCCCTCCACTTT

V gene: TRBV7-2
clone size: .
CDR3 length: 15
D gene: TRBD2
J gene: TRBJ2-7
CDR3 protein: CASSFLTSGSYEQYF
CDR3 DNA: TGTGCCAGCAGCTTCTTGACTAGCGGATCCTACGAGCAGTACTTC

V gene: TRBV7-2
clone size: medium-sized
CDR3 length: 15
D gene: .
J gene: TRBJ2-7
CDR3 protein: CASSLGATGAYEQYF
CDR3 DNA: TGTGCCAGCAGCTTAGGGGCCACTGGAGCCTACGAGCAGTACTTC

V gene: TRBV11-2
clone size: medium-sized
CDR3 length: 19
D gene: TRBD2
J gene: TRBJ2-7
CDR3 protein: CASSTPGGTYWREVNEQYF
CDR3 DNA: TGTGCCAGCAGTACCCCTGGAGGGACGTATTGGCGGGAGGTAAACGAGCAGTACTTC

V gene: TRBV7-8
clone size: large
CDR3 length: 15
D gene: TRBD1
J gene: TRBJ2-5
CDR3 protein: CASSPRGQAARTQYF
CDR3 DNA: TGTGCCAGCAGCCCTCGGGGACAGGCTGCTCGGACCCAGTACTTC

V gene: TRBV7-9
clone size: medium-sized
CDR3 length: 16
D gene: TRBD1
J gene: TRBJ1-3
CDR3 protein: CASSSWTGGMGNTIYF
CDR3 DNA: TGTGCCAGCAGCTCCTGGACAGGCGGAATGGGAAACACCATATATTTT

V gene: TRBV20-1
clone size: medium-sized
CDR3 length: 12
D gene: .
J gene: TRBJ1-1
CDR3 protein: CSATTWGTEAFF
CDR3 DNA: TGCAGTGCTACCACCTGGGGCACTGAAGCTTTCTTT

V gene: TRBV4-1
clone size: .
CDR3 length: 15
D gene: TRBD2
J gene: TRBJ2-3
CDR3 protein: CASSQGLAGRDTQYF
CDR3 DNA: TGCGCCAGCAGCCAAGGACTAGCGGGAAGAGATACGCAGTATTTT

V gene: TRBV27
clone size: medium-sized
CDR3 length: 14
D gene: .
J gene: TRBJ2-1
CDR3 protein: CASRADNTYNEQFF
CDR3 DNA: TGTGCCAGCAGGGCCGACAACACCTACAATGAGCAGTTCTTC

V gene: TRBV6-6
clone size: medium-sized
CDR3 length: 15
D gene: TRBD1
J gene: TRBJ1-6
CDR3 protein: CASRPGQGNNSPLHF
CDR3 DNA: TGTGCCAGCAGACCCGGACAGGGAAATAATTCACCCCTCCACTTT

V gene: TRBV7-2
clone size: .
CDR3 length: 16
D gene: TRBD2
J gene: TRBJ2-5
CDR3 protein: CASSYPSGRSEETQYF
CDR3 DNA: TGTGCCAGCAGCTACCCTAGCGGGAGATCGGAAGAGACCCAGTACTTC

V gene: TRBV6-1
clone size: medium-sized
CDR3 length: 15
D gene: TRBD1
J gene: TRBJ1-4
CDR3 protein: CASSEPGQGAEKLFF
CDR3 DNA: TGTGCCAGCAGTGAGCCCGGACAGGGGGCGGAAAAACTGTTTTTT

V gene: TRBV7-3
clone size: medium-sized
CDR3 length: 15
D gene: TRBD2
J gene: TRBJ2-2
CDR3 protein: CASSSGGSNTGELFF
CDR3 DNA: TGTGCCAGCAGCTCGGGGGGTTCGAACACCGGGGAGCTGTTTTTT

V gene: TRBV27
clone size: medium-sized
CDR3 length: 15
D gene: TRBD1
J gene: TRBJ1-5
CDR3 protein: CASSLWQGAGQPQHF
CDR3 DNA: TGTGCCAGCAGTTTATGGCAGGGGGCTGGTCAGCCCCAGCATTTT

V gene: TRBV5-1
clone size: few
CDR3 length: 14
D gene: .
J gene: TRBJ1-5
CDR3 protein: CASSPDSSNQPQHF
CDR3 DNA: TGCGCCAGCAGCCCGGACAGTAGCAATCAGCCCCAGCATTTT

V gene: TRBV29-1
clone size: medium-sized
CDR3 length: 14
D gene: .
J gene: TRBJ2-1
CDR3 protein: CSVDALSSYNEQFF
CDR3 DNA: TGCAGCGTTGATGCCCTATCATCCTACAATGAGCAGTTCTTC

V gene: TRBV5-1
clone size: medium-sized
CDR3 length: 13
D gene: .
J gene: TRBJ1-2
CDR3 protein: CASRADSYGSYTF
CDR3 DNA: TGCGCCAGCAGGGCCGACTCCTACGGAAGCTACACCTTC

V gene: TRBV20-1
clone size: medium-sized
CDR3 length: 11
D gene: .
J gene: TRBJ2-1
CDR3 protein: CSARDQGEQFF
CDR3 DNA: TGCAGTGCTAGAGACCAGGGTGAGCAGTTCTTC

V gene: TRBV28
clone size: medium-sized
CDR3 length: 15
D gene: TRBD1
J gene: TRBJ2-3
CDR3 protein: CATGWTGQGADTQYF
CDR3 DNA: TGTGCCACAGGGTGGACGGGACAGGGGGCAGATACGCAGTATTTT

V gene: TRBV7-9
clone size: .
CDR3 length: 15
D gene: TRBD1
J gene: TRBJ2-1
CDR3 protein: CASSLSQGADNEQFF
CDR3 DNA: TGTGCCAGCAGCCTATCACAGGGGGCGGACAATGAGCAGTTCTTC

V gene: TRBV20-1
clone size: medium-sized
CDR3 length: 11
D gene: .
J gene: TRBJ2-1
CDR3 protein: CSARGQDPSYF
CDR3 DNA: TGCAGTGCTAGAGGTCAGGACCCCAGCTATTTC

V gene: TRBV28
clone size: many
CDR3 length: 16
D gene: TRBD2
J gene: TRBJ2-7
CDR3 protein: CASSPVTSGLFYEQYF
CDR3 DNA: TGTGCCAGCAGCCCCGTGACTAGCGGGCTGTTCTACGAGCAGTACTTC

V gene: TRBV7-2
clone size: .
CDR3 length: 13
D gene: .
J gene: TRBJ2-5
CDR3 protein: CASSFGRTETQYF
CDR3 DNA: TGTGCCAGCAGCTTTGGCAGGACAGAGACCCAGTACTTC

V gene: TRBV6-2/TRBV6-3
clone size: medium-sized
CDR3 length: 16
D gene: TRBD2
J gene: TRBJ2-3
CDR3 protein: CASSYGTSGRTDTQYF
CDR3 DNA: TGTGCCAGCAGTTACGGGACTAGCGGGAGAACAGATACGCAGTATTTT

V gene: TRBV4-3
clone size: once
CDR3 length: 21
D gene: .
J gene: TRBJ1-2
CDR3 protein: CASSQVSPVVPDIKRFYGYTF
CDR3 DNA: TGCGCCAGCAGCCAAGTCAGCCCCGTTGTCCCGGATATCAAGAGGTTCTATGGCTACACCTTC

V gene: TRBV28
clone size: medium-sized
CDR3 length: 14
D gene: .
J gene: TRBJ2-7
CDR3 protein: CASFGAGSSYEQYF
CDR3 DNA: TGTGCCAGCTTCGGGGCGGGAAGCTCCTACGAGCAGTACTTC

V gene: TRBV5-4
clone size: .
CDR3 length: 16
D gene: TRBD1
J gene: TRBJ2-2
CDR3 protein: CASSPQGGTNTGELFF
CDR3 DNA: TGTGCCAGCAGCCCACAGGGGGGCACGAACACCGGGGAGCTGTTTTTT

V gene: TRBV7-2
clone size: medium-sized
CDR3 length: 14
D gene: .
J gene: TRBJ2-2
CDR3 protein: CASRPPGVLGELFF
CDR3 DNA: TGTGCCAGCCGTCCACCGGGGGTTCTCGGGGAGCTGTTTTTT